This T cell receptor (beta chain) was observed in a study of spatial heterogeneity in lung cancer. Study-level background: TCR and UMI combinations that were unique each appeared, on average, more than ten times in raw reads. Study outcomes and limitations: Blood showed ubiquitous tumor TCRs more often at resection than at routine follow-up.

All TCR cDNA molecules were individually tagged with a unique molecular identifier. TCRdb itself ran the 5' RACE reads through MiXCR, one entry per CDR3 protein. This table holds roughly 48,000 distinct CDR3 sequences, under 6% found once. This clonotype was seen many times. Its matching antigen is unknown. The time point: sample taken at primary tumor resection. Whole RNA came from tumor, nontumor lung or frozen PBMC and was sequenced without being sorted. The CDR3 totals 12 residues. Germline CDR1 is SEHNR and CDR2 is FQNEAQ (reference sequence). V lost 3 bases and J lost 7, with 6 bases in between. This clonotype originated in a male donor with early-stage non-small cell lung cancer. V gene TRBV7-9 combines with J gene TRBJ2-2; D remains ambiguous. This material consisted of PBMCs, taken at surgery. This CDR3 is CASSLDHGELFF. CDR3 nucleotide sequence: TGTGCCAGCAGCTTGGACCACGGGGAGCTGTTTTTT.